This entry lists 6 T cell receptor beta chains sequenced from one sample in a study of neoadjuvant anti-PD-1 for oral cavity cancer. Some clones are missing from TCRdb's copy, which holds only in-frame ones; the method was immunoSEQ multiplex PCR. Counted here are tens of thousands of clones, 65% to 85% occurring once; the ten biggest clones make up roughly 2.6%. Sample: PBMCs, taken before nivolumab (anti-PD-1) treatment. Source of these receptors: a person between 35 and 79 years old with oral cavity squamous cell carcinoma.

The gene calls are TRBV11-2 and TRBJ2-5; perhaps TRBD2 as D (6 bases). V dropped 5 bases and J dropped 0 bases, with 13 bases sitting between them. CDR3 length: 15 residues. Looked up from germline, CDR1 is SGHAT and CDR2 is FQNNGV. The CDR3 DNA sequence: TGTGCCAGCAGCCGAGCTCTAGCGTACCAAGAGACCCAGTACTTC. The encoded protein is CASSRALAYQETQYF.

This chain uses TRBV29-1 with TRBJ1-1; no firm D call. Germline CDR1 reads SQVTM; CDR2 reads ANQGSEA. Trimming took off 5 bases at V and 2 bases at J, with 6 bases between the two ends. CDR3 length: 11 residues. As DNA, the CDR3 is TGCAGCGTTCTACTTAACACTGAAGCTTTCTTT. It specifies CSVLLNTEAFF.

The rearrangement links TRBV5-8 to TRBJ1-6, with a possible D match to TRBD1 (5 bases). The ends were cut back, 3 bases at V and 7 bases at J, with 11 bases in the middle. Germline CDR1 SGHTS, CDR2 YDEGEE. This CDR3 spans 14 amino acids. The DNA for the CDR3 is TGTGCCAGCAGCTGGGGGACGGGGAATTCACCCCTCCACTTT. It yields the protein CASSWGTGNSPLHF.

This clone appeared a few times. The chain is built from TRBV9 and TRBJ1-1; D is unresolved. The CDR3 runs 13 residues. Deletions cut 0 bases from V and 8 bases from J, with 11 bases between. CDR1 is SGDLS and CDR2 is YYNGEE in the germline V gene. The CDR3: CASSVGVGREAFF. DNA of the CDR3: TGTGCCAGCAGCGTAGGGGTAGGGAGGGAAGCTTTCTTT.

The gene calls are TRBV7-6 and TRBJ2-2; TRBD1 matches at 7 bases. V lost 4 bases to trimming and J lost 10 bases; unmatched junction nucleotides: 12. The CDR3 is 15 amino acids. Germline lookup yields CDR1 SGHVS and CDR2 FNYEAQ. CDR3 sequence (DNA): TGTGCCAGCAGCTCCTTTCCCAGGGGGTTTATGGAGCTGTTTTTT. This codes for CASSSFPRGFMELFF.

A single count supports this clone. V is TRBV7-9 and J is TRBJ2-7; no definite D call. The CDR3 length is 15 residues. From germline, CDR1 is SEHNR and CDR2 FQNEAQ (reference sequence). The V end lost 0 bases, the J end lost 2 bases, and 11 bases lay between the germline ends. The CDR3 coding sequence is TGTGCCAGCAGCTTAGCACAGCTTTTCCCCTACGAGCAGTACTTC. This translates into CASSLAQLFPYEQYF. The whole variable domain, remainder taken from reference TRBV7-9 and TRBJ2-7, is DTGVSQNPRHKITKRGQNVTFRCDPISEHNRLYWYRQTLGQGPEFLTYFQNEAQLEKSRLLSDRFSAERPKGSFSTLEIQRTEQGDSAMYLCASSLAQLFPYEQYFGPGTRLTVT.